This T cell receptor (beta chain) is drawn from a study of blood T cells in healthy people across ages. Overall study: In model experiments, template switching was able to capture about one barcoded beta molecule for every two T cells that were present.

For the second PCR, which ran for roughly 6 to 12 cycles, a sample-barcoded 5' primer and a J-beta primer mix were used. MiXCR was run by TCRdb on the 5' RACE reads, yielding one entry per CDR3 protein. The sample holds roughly 1 million distinct CDR3 sequences, under 30% seen once. The CDR3 totals 14 residues. Germline CDR1 and CDR2: SGHTS and YDEGEE. Healthy Russian Caucasian donors spanned ages roughly 6 to 100 years. With respect to this clonotype: An end of the junction does not agree with germline; a read error may underlie this.

The same sample was also studied in work on T cells of mothers and their children. From that second work: Slightly, though not significantly, more overlap was seen in related than in unrelated mother-child pairs.

The V and J genes are TRBV5-8 and TRBJ2-7; a possible D gene is TRBD1 (5 bases). Source material: blood. This TCR was sampled from a girl between 2 and 10 years old in good health. CDR3 nucleotide sequence: TGTGCCTGCAGCCTGACCGACAGCTCCTACGAGCAGTACTTC. Its translation is CACSLTDSSYEQYF. The variable domain in full, with the rest retrieved from reference TRBV5-8 and TRBJ2-7, is EAGVTQSPTHLIKTRGQQATLRCSPISGHTSVYWYQQALGLGLQFLLWYDEGEERNRGNFPPRFSGRQFPNYSSELNVNALELEDSALYLCACSLTDSSYEQYFGPGTRLTVT.